This section outlines one TCR beta chain sequence together with its context. In the original workflow: The authors estimated nucleated cell counts from reference gene primer amplification. The table came from immunoSEQ multiplex PCR; TCRdb's copy has only in-frame clones and leaves some out. V, J and clone size are taken as reported in that table, and D and trimming were inferred from the DNA itself. The sample includes under 130,000 clones, 80% to 85% seen only once; the top ten take approximately 15%. The data belong to a study of blood T cell repertoires in COVID-19. Study-level background: Samples of COVID-19 (acute and convalescent) were obtained from the United States, Italy and Spain. Sample material is recorded as cDNA or gDNA derived from T cells, B-cell-depleted T cells, or PBMCs.

CDR3 length equals 13 residues. CDR1 SGHNT and CDR2 YYREEE come from the germline V gene (reference sequence). J gave up 6 bases and V 7 bases, and 0 bases lay outside the gene matches. The specimen sequenced was peripheral blood. This clonotype was obtained from a woman of 80 years or more with acute or convalescent COVID-19. The chain employs TRBV5-4 and TRBJ2-1, with 14 bases aligning to TRBD2. The CDR3 bases are TGTGCCAGCGGACTAGCGGGGGGCAATGAGCAGTTCTTC. This encodes CASGLAGGNEQFF.